The 14 T cell receptor beta chains in this list originate from one sample, sequenced in a study of response to subunit inactivated influenza vaccine. TCRdb ran MiXCR on the RT-PCR reads and lists one entry per CDR3 protein. The data hold under 200,000 distinct CDR3 sequences, with 9.5% to 15% observed a single time. These data also featured in a second study, about T cells expressing NK-cell markers. From that study: The authors generated TCR beta cDNA through 5'RACE template switching with UMIs.

Sequencing was performed on CD8+ T cells sorted from PBMCs, taken roughly 12 days after vaccination. Receptors originate from a middle-aged man who received an inactivated influenza vaccine.

The V gene is TRBV11-2, the J gene TRBJ2-7, with TRBD1 identical over 10 bases. The CDR3 runs to 15 residues. From germline, CDR1 is SGHAT and CDR2 FQNNGV. V lost 2 bases, J lost 0 bases, and 1 base stayed unmatched. For the CDR3, the DNA is TGTGCCAGCAGCTTACGGACAGGGGGCTCCTACGAGCAGTACTTC. Residues: CASSLRTGGSYEQYF.

J is TRBJ2-3 and V is TRBV27, with a weak D call TRBD1 (5 bases). This CDR3 has 14 residues. Germline CDR1 is MNHEY and CDR2 is SMNVEV (reference sequence). V was trimmed by 6 bases and J by 0 bases, leaving 10 bases between them. DNA for the CDR3: TGTGCCAGCAGGATACAGGCTAGCACAGATACGCAGTATTTT. Amino acids: CASRIQASTDTQYF.

For the CDR3, the DNA is TGCGCCAGCAGCTTGCAAGGGACGGGGTACCAAGAGACCCAGTACTTC. This translates into CASSLQGTGYQETQYF. The rearrangement uses TRBV5-1 and TRBJ2-5, with D possibly being TRBD1 or TRBD2 (5 bases each). The V end was cut by 1 base, the J end by 0 bases, with 13 bases between. Germline V lookup: CDR1 SGHRS, CDR2 YFSETQ. This CDR3 region has 16 residues.

This clonotype was seen a handful of times. The CDR3: CASSLMRQETQYF. CDR3 nucleotides: TGTGCCAGCAGTTTAATGAGGCAAGAGACCCAGTACTTC. This chain links TRBV27 with TRBJ2-5, with unresolved D. CDR3 size: 13 residues. V was shortened by 2 bases and J by 2 bases, with 6 bases between the two germline ends. From germline, CDR1 is MNHEY and CDR2 SMNVEV (reference sequence).

This clonotype was counted at least ten times. The chain couples TRBV6-2 or TRBV6-3 to TRBJ2-1, with 11 bases lining up with TRBD2. The CDR3 is made up of 19 amino acids. The J segment lost 0 bases and the V segment lost 1 base, leaving 8 bases of the junction unmatched. Germline V gene data show CDR1 as MNHEY and CDR2 as SVGEGT. The CDR3 is CASSYWVSGGGSSYNEQFF. CDR3 coding DNA: TGTGCCAGCAGTTACTGGGTTAGCGGGGGGGGAAGCTCCTACAATGAGCAGTTCTTC.

This clonotype was counted ten times or more. The chain uses TRBV5-1 and TRBJ1-1; D gene unclear. V was pared by 1 base and J by 8 bases, with 9 bases between. Germline loops: CDR1 SGHRS, CDR2 YFSETQ. This CDR3 region has 12 residues. The CDR3 protein is CASSLSPPEAFF. Written as DNA, the CDR3 is TGCGCCAGCAGCTTGTCCCCCCCCGAAGCTTTCTTT.

This clonotype was seen repeatedly, ten times or more. In DNA form, the CDR3 reads TGTGCCAGCAGTGACAGAGGTCGGGGCTATGGCTACACCTTC. Its translation: CASSDRGRGYGYTF. The chain couples TRBV12-3 or TRBV12-4 to TRBJ1-2; D is possibly TRBD1 (5 bases). The CDR3 is 14 residues long. Trimming stripped 5 bases from V and 4 bases from J, with 14 bases between.

This clonotype occurred a few times. The V call is TRBV9, the J call TRBJ2-1, with TRBD2 matching over 11 bases. The CDR3 sequence is 15 residues long. The trim removed 4 bases at V and 0 bases at J, leaving 0 bases unmatched. Germline CDR1 reads SGDLS; CDR2 reads YYNGEE. The CDR3 coding sequence is TGTGCCAGCAGCACTAGCGGGAGCTCCTACAATGAGCAGTTCTTC. Protein sequence: CASSTSGSSYNEQFF.

This clonotype was counted a few times. The V and J genes are TRBV25-1 and TRBJ2-5, with 14 positions matching TRBD2. Germline CDR1 reads MGHDK; CDR2 reads SYGVNS. This CDR3 has 18 amino acids. V shed 6 bases and J 2 bases; nucleotides not matched to a gene: 11. CDR3 DNA: TGTGCCAGCAGCCCCCTTCCCTGGACTAGCGGGGGGCAAGAGACCCAGTACTTC. Translating it yields CASSPLPWTSGGQETQYF.

CDR3 in amino acids: CASSLTGVTYEQYF. For the CDR3, the DNA is TGTGCCAGCAGCTTAACGGGGGTAACCTACGAGCAGTACTTC. V and J are TRBV7-9 and TRBJ2-7; maybe TRBD2 (6 bases). CDR1 and CDR2 (germline): SEHNR, FQNEAQ (reference sequence). The CDR3 covers 14 residues. V gave up 2 bases and J gave up 2 bases, with 10 bases separating them.

This clonotype was detected ten times or more. The chain recombines TRBV29-1 with TRBJ2-5, with D perhaps TRBD2 (7 bases). CDR1 is SQVTM, CDR2 ANQGSEA, per germline. The CDR3 loop spans 13 amino acids. The V and J ends lost 3 bases and 2 bases respectively, with 10 bases between them. The CDR3, as DNA: TGCAGCGTTGATAGGGGGGGGCAAGAGACCCAGTACTTC. Encoded protein: CSVDRGGQETQYF. The complete variable domain, with remaining parts taken from reference TRBV29-1 and TRBJ2-5, reads SAVISQKPSRDICQRGTSLTIQCQVDSQVTMMFWYRQQPGQSLTLIATANQGSEATYESGFVIDKFPISRPNLTFSTLTVSNMSPEDSSIYLCSVDRGGQETQYFGPGTRLLVL.

CDR3 residues: CASSPGTGSFHEQYF. Here the CDR3 DNA reads TGTGCCAGCAGCCCCGGGACAGGGAGCTTCCACGAGCAGTACTTC. The chain links TRBV7-9 to TRBJ2-7; 9 nucleotides line up with TRBD1. The CDR3 is made up of 15 amino acids. From germline, CDR1 is SEHNR and CDR2 FQNEAQ (reference sequence). J lost 5 bases, V lost 5 bases, and 10 bases had no gene match.

Here the CDR3 DNA reads TGTGCCAGCAGCTTAGCAGCGGGCGCTGTAGGTCGGTTCTTC. Translated, it gives CASSLAAGAVGRFF. This rearrangement joins TRBV7-2 to TRBJ2-1; tentatively, D is TRBD2 (6 bases). The CDR3 consists of 14 residues. V was clipped by 0 bases and J by 15 bases, with 18 bases between them. Germline V lookup: CDR1 SGHTA, CDR2 FQGNSA.

This clonotype was counted many times. The CDR3 DNA sequence: TGTGCCAGCAGATCTAGCGGCCCCGGGGATGAGCAGTTCTTC. This codes for CASRSSGPGDEQFF. The V gene is TRBV12-3 or TRBV12-4, the J gene TRBJ2-1; 7 bases are shared with TRBD2. CDR3 size: 14 residues. V was pared by 6 bases and J by 8 bases, with 10 bases of the junction left unmatched.